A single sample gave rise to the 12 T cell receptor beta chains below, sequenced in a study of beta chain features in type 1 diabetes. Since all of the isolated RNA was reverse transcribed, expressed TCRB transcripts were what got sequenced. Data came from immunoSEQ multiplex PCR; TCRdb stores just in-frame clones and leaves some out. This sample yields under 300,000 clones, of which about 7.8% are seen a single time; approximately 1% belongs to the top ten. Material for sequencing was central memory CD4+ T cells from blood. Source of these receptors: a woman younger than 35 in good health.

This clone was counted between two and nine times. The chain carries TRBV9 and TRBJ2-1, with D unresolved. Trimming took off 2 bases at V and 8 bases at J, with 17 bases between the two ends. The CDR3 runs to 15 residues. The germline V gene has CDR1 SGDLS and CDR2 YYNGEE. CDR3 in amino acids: CASSVLPGGRDEQFF. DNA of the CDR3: TGTGCCAGCAGCGTGCTCCCTGGCGGTAGGGATGAGCAGTTCTTC.

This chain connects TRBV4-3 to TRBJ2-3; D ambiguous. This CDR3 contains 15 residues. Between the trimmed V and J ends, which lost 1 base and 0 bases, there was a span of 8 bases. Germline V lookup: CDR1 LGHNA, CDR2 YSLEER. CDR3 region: CASSQGSSSTDTQYF. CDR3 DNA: TGCGCCAGCAGCCAAGGGTCCTCTAGCACAGATACGCAGTATTTT.

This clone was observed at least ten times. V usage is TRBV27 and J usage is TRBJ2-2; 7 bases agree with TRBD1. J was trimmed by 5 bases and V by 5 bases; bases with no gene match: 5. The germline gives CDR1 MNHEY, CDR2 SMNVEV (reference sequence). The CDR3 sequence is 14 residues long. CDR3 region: CASSLQGTTGELFF. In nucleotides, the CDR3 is TGTGCCAGCAGTCTACAGGGGACGACCGGGGAGCTGTTTTTT.

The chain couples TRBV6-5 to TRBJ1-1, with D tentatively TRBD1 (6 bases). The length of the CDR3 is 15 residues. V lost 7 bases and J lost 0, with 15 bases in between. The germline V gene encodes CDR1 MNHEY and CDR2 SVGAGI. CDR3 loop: CASTKTRGVNTEAFF. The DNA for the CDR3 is TGTGCCAGCACCAAAACCAGGGGCGTGAACACTGAAGCTTTCTTT.

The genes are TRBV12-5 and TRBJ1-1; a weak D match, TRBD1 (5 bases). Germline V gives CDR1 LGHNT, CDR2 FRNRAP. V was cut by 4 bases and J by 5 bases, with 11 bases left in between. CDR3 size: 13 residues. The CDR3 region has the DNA TGTGCTAGTGGTTACCAGGGAGGGACTGAAGCTTTCTTT. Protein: CASGYQGGTEAFF.

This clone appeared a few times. The CDR3, as DNA: TGTGCCAGCAGAACAGCGGGGTACAGCACAGATACGCAGTATTTT. Translated: CASRTAGYSTDTQYF. V usage is TRBV28 and J usage is TRBJ2-3, with 7 bases aligning to TRBD2. Germline-derived CDR1 and CDR2 are MDHEN and SYDVKM. Germline trimming cut 6 bases from V and 0 bases from J; bases unmatched to any gene: 6. This CDR3 has 15 residues. Full variable domain (remainder filled in from reference TRBV28 and TRBJ2-3): DVKVTQSSRYLVKRTGEKVFLECVQDMDHENMFWYRQDPGLGLRLIYFSYDVKMKEKGDIPEGYSVSREKKERFSLILESASTNQTSMYLCASRTAGYSTDTQYFGPGTRLTVL.

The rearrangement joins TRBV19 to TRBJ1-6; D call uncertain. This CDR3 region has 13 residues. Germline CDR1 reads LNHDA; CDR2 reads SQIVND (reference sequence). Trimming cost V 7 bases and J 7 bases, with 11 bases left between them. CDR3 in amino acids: CASTSRGNSPLHF. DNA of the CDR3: TGTGCCAGTACCTCGCGGGGAAATTCACCCCTCCACTTT.

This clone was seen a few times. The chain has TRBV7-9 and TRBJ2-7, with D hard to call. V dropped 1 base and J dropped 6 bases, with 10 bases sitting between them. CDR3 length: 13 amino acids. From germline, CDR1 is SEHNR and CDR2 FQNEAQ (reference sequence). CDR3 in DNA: TGTGCCAGCAGCTTAGATTGGCGATCCGAGCAGTACGTC. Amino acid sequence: CASSLDWRSEQYV.

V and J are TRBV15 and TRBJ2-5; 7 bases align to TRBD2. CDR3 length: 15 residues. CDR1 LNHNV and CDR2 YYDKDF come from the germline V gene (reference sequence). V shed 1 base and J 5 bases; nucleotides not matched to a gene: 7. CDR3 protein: CATSRGGGDPETQYF. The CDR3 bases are TGTGCCACCAGCAGAGGGGGAGGGGACCCGGAGACCCAGTACTTC. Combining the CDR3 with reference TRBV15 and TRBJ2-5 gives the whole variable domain DAMVIQNPRYQVTQFGKPVTLSCSQTLNHNVMYWYQQKSSQAPKLLFHYYDKDFNNEADTPDNFQSRRPNTSFCFLDIRSPGLGDTAMYLCATSRGGGDPETQYFGPGTRLLVL.

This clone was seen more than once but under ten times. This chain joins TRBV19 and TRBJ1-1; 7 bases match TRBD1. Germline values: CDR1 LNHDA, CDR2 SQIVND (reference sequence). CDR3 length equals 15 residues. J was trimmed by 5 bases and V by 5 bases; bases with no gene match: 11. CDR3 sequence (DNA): TGTGCCAGTAGTTCCTGGACAGGAGGGAAGACTGAAGCTTTCTTT. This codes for CASSSWTGGKTEAFF.

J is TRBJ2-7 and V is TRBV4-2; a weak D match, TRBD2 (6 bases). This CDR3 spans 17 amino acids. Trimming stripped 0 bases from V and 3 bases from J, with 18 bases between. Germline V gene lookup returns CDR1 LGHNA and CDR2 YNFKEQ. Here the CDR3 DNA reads TGTGCCAGCAGCCAAGATTACCGGGAGCTGTTTAACTACGAGCAGTACTTC. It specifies CASSQDYRELFNYEQYF.

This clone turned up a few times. CDR3 in DNA: TGTGCCAGTAGTATGATCACAGGGAGTACAGATACGCAGTATTTT. It specifies CASSMITGSTDTQYF. V and J are TRBV19 and TRBJ2-3; a weak D match, TRBD1 (6 bases). CDR1 and CDR2 from the germline V gene are LNHDA and SQIVND (reference sequence). V was shortened by 3 bases and J by 3 bases, with 13 bases between the two germline ends. CDR3 length equals 15 residues.